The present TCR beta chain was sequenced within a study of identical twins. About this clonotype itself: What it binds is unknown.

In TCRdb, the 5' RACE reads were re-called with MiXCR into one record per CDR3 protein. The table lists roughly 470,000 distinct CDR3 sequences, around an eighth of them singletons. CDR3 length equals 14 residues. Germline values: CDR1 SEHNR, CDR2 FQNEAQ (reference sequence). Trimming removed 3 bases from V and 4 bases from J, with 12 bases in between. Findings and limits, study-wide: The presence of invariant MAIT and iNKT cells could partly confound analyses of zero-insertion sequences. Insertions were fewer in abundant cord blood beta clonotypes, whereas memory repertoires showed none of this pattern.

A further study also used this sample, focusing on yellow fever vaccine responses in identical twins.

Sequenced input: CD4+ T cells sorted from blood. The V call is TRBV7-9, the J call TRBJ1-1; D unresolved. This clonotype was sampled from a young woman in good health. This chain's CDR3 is CASSFSKGSTEAFF. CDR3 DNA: TGTGCCAGCAGCTTTTCGAAGGGAAGCACTGAAGCTTTCTTT.